The entry below gives a single T cell receptor beta chain sequence along with its context. The sample comes from a study of blood T cell repertoires in COVID-19. Seattle enrolled patients during active infection and tracked them longitudinally. Trimming removed 6 bases from V and 0 bases from J, with 9 bases in between. The CDR3 is 14 residues long. CDR1 is MNHEY, CDR2 SVGEGT, per germline. The method was immunoSEQ multiplex PCR; TCRdb's version includes in-frame clones alone and lacks a portion of them. The sample comprises roughly 180,000 clones, about 85% of which are singletons, and around 5% rests with the top ten.

The clonotype originates from a woman between 50 and 59 years old with COVID-19, enrolled during active disease. The chain uses TRBV6-2 or TRBV6-3 and TRBJ1-3, with D uncertain. The sequenced sample consisted of peripheral blood. CDR3 in DNA: TGTGCCAGCAGCGGTCTAAGCTCTGGAAACACCATATATTTT. Translating it yields CASSGLSSGNTIYF.